A selection of T cell receptor beta chains follows, all from one sample in a study of T cell changes during pregnancy in multiple sclerosis. The assay was immunoSEQ multiplex PCR, and TCRdb's table has in-frame clones only and misses some. The repertoire has around 80,000 clones, over 85% of them found once; the top ten carry roughly 0.9%. Sequencing was performed on peripheral blood, taken in the second trimester of pregnancy. These receptors were obtained from a female donor in good health, enrolled as a control in a pregnancy study. Both conserved end residues are part of each CDR3. The order of the fields is V gene, D gene, clone size, J gene, CDR3 DNA, CDR3 protein. The D gene is left open where the match is weak. Some rows have no size entry. The others give once, few or many, or a class for an expanded clone.

V gene: TRBV7-2; D gene: TRBD1; clone size: NA; J gene: TRBJ1-2; CDR3 DNA: TGTGCCAGCAGCTTACCTTACAGGGGGCAAGGTGGCTACACCTTC; CDR3 protein: CASSLPYRGQGGYTF
V gene: TRBV19; D gene: NA; clone size: NA; J gene: TRBJ2-3; CDR3 DNA: TGTGCCACCCGAGTAGCGGAGAGCACAGATACGCAGTATTTT; CDR3 protein: CATRVAESTDTQYF
V gene: TRBV5-1; D gene: NA; clone size: NA; J gene: TRBJ2-6; CDR3 DNA: TGCGCCAGCAGTTTCAGGGCCGGGGCCAACGTCCTGACTTTC; CDR3 protein: CASSFRAGANVLTF
V gene: TRBV5-1; D gene: TRBD1; clone size: NA; J gene: TRBJ2-7; CDR3 DNA: TGCGCCAGCAGCTCCCGGACAGGGGGCTCCGAGCAGTACTTC; CDR3 protein: CASSSRTGGSEQYF
V gene: TRBV10-3; D gene: NA; clone size: NA; J gene: TRBJ1-5; CDR3 DNA: TGTGCCATCAGTGGGCAGCCAGGGCAGCCCCAGCATTTT; CDR3 protein: CAISGQPGQPQHF
V gene: TRBV20-1; D gene: NA; clone size: NA; J gene: TRBJ2-1; CDR3 DNA: TGCAGTGCTATTTTGGGCGATGAGCAGTTCTTC; CDR3 protein: CSAILGDEQFF
V gene: TRBV19; D gene: TRBD2; clone size: NA; J gene: TRBJ2-1; CDR3 DNA: TGTGCCAGTAGTATTTCAGGGACTAGCTCAAGTGAGCAGTTCTTC; CDR3 protein: CASSISGTSSSEQFF
V gene: TRBV18; D gene: NA; clone size: NA; J gene: TRBJ2-7; CDR3 DNA: TGTGCCAGCTCACCTCCCAGCTCCTACGAGCAGTACTTC; CDR3 protein: CASSPPSSYEQYF
V gene: TRBV11-2; D gene: NA; clone size: NA; J gene: TRBJ1-1; CDR3 DNA: TGTGCCAGCAGCTTACAAGCCACTGAAGCTTTCTTT; CDR3 protein: CASSLQATEAFF
V gene: TRBV5-8; D gene: NA; clone size: NA; J gene: TRBJ2-3; CDR3 DNA: TGTGCCAGCAGCTTGGCGGGGGGCGACGCAGATACGCAGTATTTT; CDR3 protein: CASSLAGGDADTQYF
V gene: TRBV5-8; D gene: NA; clone size: NA; J gene: TRBJ2-7; CDR3 DNA: TGTGCCAGCAGAGGTGGGGGAGGCAAGCAGTACTTC; CDR3 protein: CASRGGGGKQYF
V gene: TRBV27; D gene: TRBD2; clone size: once; J gene: TRBJ2-5; CDR3 DNA: TGTGCCAGCAGGAGTAGCGGGAGAAGCCAAGAGACCCAGTACTTC; CDR3 protein: CASRSSGRSQETQYF
V gene: TRBV6-1; D gene: NA; clone size: NA; J gene: TRBJ2-7; CDR3 DNA: TGTGCCAGCAGTATAGCGACAGGCACCTACGAGCAGTACTTC; CDR3 protein: CASSIATGTYEQYF
V gene: TRBV28; D gene: TRBD2; clone size: NA; J gene: TRBJ2-7; CDR3 DNA: TGTGCCAGCAGTCCTCATAGCGGGGGCGAGTACTTC; CDR3 protein: CASSPHSGGEYF
V gene: TRBV5-1; D gene: NA; clone size: NA; J gene: TRBJ2-2; CDR3 DNA: TGCGCCAGCAGCATTACAGTCACCGGGGAGCTGTTTTTT; CDR3 protein: CASSITVTGELFF
V gene: TRBV7-2; D gene: TRBD2; clone size: NA; J gene: TRBJ2-5; CDR3 DNA: TGTGCCAGCAGCCCAGCCCTAGCGGGGCAAGAGACCCAGTACTTC; CDR3 protein: CASSPALAGQETQYF
V gene: TRBV4-2; D gene: NA; clone size: NA; J gene: TRBJ2-7; CDR3 DNA: TGTGCCAGCAGCCAAGAGAGGGCTAGATACGAGCAGTACTTC; CDR3 protein: CASSQERARYEQYF
V gene: TRBV7-9; D gene: TRBD1; clone size: NA; J gene: TRBJ2-2; CDR3 DNA: TGTGCCAGCAGCCCCCAGCAGGGGGCGATCGGGGAGCTGTTTTTT; CDR3 protein: CASSPQQGAIGELFF
V gene: TRBV9; D gene: NA; clone size: NA; J gene: TRBJ2-7; CDR3 DNA: TGTGCCAGCAGCGTCGACGCAGGGGTCTACGAGCAGTACTTC; CDR3 protein: CASSVDAGVYEQYF
V gene: TRBV25-1; D gene: TRBD2; clone size: NA; J gene: TRBJ2-3; CDR3 DNA: TGTGCCAGCAGCCCCAGGGAGCGGGAGGGCCCAGATACGCAGTATTTT; CDR3 protein: CASSPREREGPDTQYF
V gene: TRBV28; D gene: NA; clone size: once; J gene: TRBJ2-5; CDR3 DNA: TGTGCCAGCAGCTCTGCCGGGACACAACATCGCGAGACCCAGTACTTC; CDR3 protein: CASSSAGTQHRETQYF
V gene: TRBV27; D gene: TRBD1; clone size: once; J gene: TRBJ2-1; CDR3 DNA: TGTGCCAGCAGTTTCCTCGGTGGGACAGGGGGGGGTAATGAGCAGTTCTTC; CDR3 protein: CASSFLGGTGGGNEQFF
V gene: TRBV27; D gene: TRBD1; clone size: NA; J gene: TRBJ2-4; CDR3 DNA: TGTGCCAGCAGTTTCCAGGGGGCTCTGGGCATTCAGTACTTC; CDR3 protein: CASSFQGALGIQYF
V gene: TRBV6-1; D gene: NA; clone size: NA; J gene: TRBJ2-7; CDR3 DNA: TGTGCCAGTAGTTCAGGGTTTAGGGGTATAGGCGAGCAGTACTTC; CDR3 protein: CASSSGFRGIGEQYF
V gene: TRBV5-6; D gene: TRBD1; clone size: NA; J gene: TRBJ2-7; CDR3 DNA: TGTGCCAGCAGCCCTGGGGGACAGGCTTACGAGCAGTACTTC; CDR3 protein: CASSPGGQAYEQYF
V gene: TRBV9; D gene: NA; clone size: NA; J gene: TRBJ2-5; CDR3 DNA: TGTGCCAGCAGCGTAGCGGGGGGCAACCAAGAGACCCAGTACTTC; CDR3 protein: CASSVAGGNQETQYF
V gene: TRBV5-4; D gene: NA; clone size: NA; J gene: TRBJ2-2; CDR3 DNA: TGTGCCAGCAGCTTGAAGTCTAACCAAATGGGGGAGCTGTTTTTT; CDR3 protein: CASSLKSNQMGELFF
V gene: TRBV5-6; D gene: NA; clone size: NA; J gene: TRBJ2-7; CDR3 DNA: TGTGCCAGCAGCCCCAACGACGAGGGCTACGAGCAGTACTTC; CDR3 protein: CASSPNDEGYEQYF
V gene: TRBV5-1; D gene: TRBD2; clone size: NA; J gene: TRBJ2-5; CDR3 DNA: TGCGCCAGCAGCGGCGGGGGGAGTGGAGAGACCCAGTACTTC; CDR3 protein: CASSGGGSGETQYF
V gene: TRBV21-1; D gene: NA; clone size: NA; J gene: TRBJ2-3; CDR3 DNA: TGTGCCAGCAGCAGAACTAGCTCAGATACGCAGTATTTT; CDR3 protein: CASSRTSSDTQYF
V gene: TRBV4-1; D gene: NA; clone size: NA; J gene: TRBJ2-1; CDR3 DNA: TGCGCCAGCAGCCAAGTTAATAACAATGAGCAGTTCTTC; CDR3 protein: CASSQVNNNEQFF
V gene: TRBV27; D gene: NA; clone size: NA; J gene: TRBJ2-2; CDR3 DNA: TGTGCCAGCAGTTTATCATTATACAACGCGAACACCGGGGAGCTGTTTTTT; CDR3 protein: CASSLSLYNANTGELFF
V gene: TRBV5-1; D gene: NA; clone size: NA; J gene: TRBJ2-7; CDR3 DNA: TGCGCCAGCAGCTTCTACTATCCCTACGAGCAGTACTTC; CDR3 protein: CASSFYYPYEQYF
V gene: TRBV5-1; D gene: NA; clone size: NA; J gene: TRBJ2-7; CDR3 DNA: TGCGCCAGCAGCTTGGCTGACAGCCCAAGGGAGCAGTACTTC; CDR3 protein: CASSLADSPREQYF
V gene: TRBV10-3; D gene: NA; clone size: NA; J gene: TRBJ2-3; CDR3 DNA: TGTGCCATCAGTGAGTCTTTGGATAGCTCGCAGTATTTT; CDR3 protein: CAISESLDSSQYF
V gene: TRBV6-6; D gene: TRBD2; clone size: NA; J gene: TRBJ2-7; CDR3 DNA: TGTGCCAGCAGTTATGAAGGTAGCGGGAGGGCGATCTTC; CDR3 protein: CASSYEGSGRAIF
V gene: TRBV5-4; D gene: TRBD2; clone size: NA; J gene: TRBJ2-5; CDR3 DNA: TGTGCCAGCAGCCACTCTAGCGGGAGGGCCACAGAGACCCAGTACTTC; CDR3 protein: CASSHSSGRATETQYF
V gene: TRBV9; D gene: NA; clone size: NA; J gene: TRBJ2-1; CDR3 DNA: TGTGCCAGCAGCCCCCGAGGGTTAGCCTACAATGAGCAGTTCTTC; CDR3 protein: CASSPRGLAYNEQFF
V gene: TRBV10-3; D gene: TRBD2; clone size: NA; J gene: TRBJ2-7; CDR3 DNA: TGTGCCATCAGGTCTAGCGGCTACGAGCAGTACTTC; CDR3 protein: CAIRSSGYEQYF
V gene: TRBV5-1; D gene: NA; clone size: NA; J gene: TRBJ2-2; CDR3 DNA: TGCGCCAGCAGCTTGGACAGGCCCACCGGGGAGCTGTTTTTT; CDR3 protein: CASSLDRPTGELFF
V gene: TRBV29-1; D gene: NA; clone size: NA; J gene: TRBJ2-5; CDR3 DNA: TGCAGCGTTGGGGCAGGGAGGGAGACCCAGTACTTC; CDR3 protein: CSVGAGRETQYF
V gene: TRBV28; D gene: NA; clone size: NA; J gene: TRBJ2-1; CDR3 DNA: TGTGCCAGCAGTCCCCAAGATCGACATACTAATGAGCAGTTCTTC; CDR3 protein: CASSPQDRHTNEQFF
V gene: TRBV7-2; D gene: TRBD1; clone size: once; J gene: TRBJ1-5; CDR3 DNA: TGTGCCAGCCAATACGAACAGGGGGTTTTTCAGCCCCAGCATTTT; CDR3 protein: CASQYEQGVFQPQHF
V gene: TRBV19; D gene: NA; clone size: once; J gene: TRBJ1-5; CDR3 DNA: TGTGCCAGTAGTGAATTTGGGGGCGGCGGAAGCAATCAGCCCCAGCATTTT; CDR3 protein: CASSEFGGGGSNQPQHF
V gene: TRBV15; D gene: TRBD1; clone size: once; J gene: TRBJ1-1; CDR3 DNA: TGTGCCACCAGCAGAGGCAGGGGGTACACTGAAGCTTTCTTT; CDR3 protein: CATSRGRGYTEAFF
V gene: TRBV7-9; D gene: NA; clone size: NA; J gene: TRBJ2-7; CDR3 DNA: TGTGCCAGCAGCCCCGGGGGTGCCGAGCAGTACTTC; CDR3 protein: CASSPGGAEQYF
V gene: TRBV10-3; D gene: NA; clone size: NA; J gene: TRBJ2-3; CDR3 DNA: TGTGCCATCAGTGAGCTCGGACAGACAAGGGATACGCAGTATTTT; CDR3 protein: CAISELGQTRDTQYF